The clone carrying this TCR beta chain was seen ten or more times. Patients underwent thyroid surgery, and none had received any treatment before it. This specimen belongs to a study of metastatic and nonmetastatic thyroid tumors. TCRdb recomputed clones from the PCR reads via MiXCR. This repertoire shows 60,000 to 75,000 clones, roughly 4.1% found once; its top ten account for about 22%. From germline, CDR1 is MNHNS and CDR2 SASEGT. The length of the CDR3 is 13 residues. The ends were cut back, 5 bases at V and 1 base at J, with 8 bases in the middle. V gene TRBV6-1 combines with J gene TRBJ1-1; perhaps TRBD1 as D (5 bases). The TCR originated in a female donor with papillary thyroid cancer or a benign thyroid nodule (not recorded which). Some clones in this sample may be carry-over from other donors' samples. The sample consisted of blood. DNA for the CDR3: TGTGCCAGCAGTCCAAGGGGGAACACTGAAGCTTTCTTT. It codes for CASSPRGNTEAFF.